This passage covers 6 T cell receptor beta chains from one sample sequenced in a study of T cells in Graves' hyperthyroidism and ophthalmopathy. Template material for amplifying TCR beta CDR3 regions consisted of RNA transcripts. Primed by the HTBI set, a first-round RT-PCR was run on the TCR CDR3. TCRdb independently ran MiXCR on the multiplex PCR reads; one entry per CDR3 protein. The sample has hundreds of thousands of distinct CDR3 sequences; just over 45% are singletons. Sequences were obtained from peripheral blood or thyroid tissue (not recorded which). The receptors were gathered from a woman aged 18 to 35 with Graves' hyperthyroidism.

This clonotype was counted between two and nine times. The chain uses TRBV5-5 and TRBJ1-6, with D unclear. CDR3 length equals 14 residues. The germline V gene encodes CDR1 SGHKS and CDR2 YYEKEE (reference sequence). The ends were cut back, 0 bases at V and 7 bases at J, with 8 bases in the middle. In DNA, the CDR3 is TGTGCCAGCAGCTTGGAGGGTCGCAATTCACCCCTCCACTTT. As protein: CASSLEGRNSPLHF.

This clonotype was picked up one time. A much bigger clone sits one base away, suggesting this may be a read error. This chain connects TRBV7-2 to TRBJ1-1; D is unresolved. V lost 4 bases to trimming and J lost 2 bases, with 8 bases between them. The CDR3 spans 13 residues. In germline, CDR1 is SGHTA, CDR2 FQGNSA. The CDR3 is CASSSRINTEAFF. As DNA, the CDR3 is TGTGCCAGCAGCTCGAGGATCAACACTGAAGCTTTCTTT.

A few counts support this clonotype. The CDR3, as DNA: TGTGCCAGCTGCAGGGGGCGCATGGACTATGGCTACACCTTC. It is translated as CASCRGRMDYGYTF. The V call is TRBV5-6, the J call TRBJ1-2; 8 bases agree with TRBD1. From germline, CDR1 is SGHDT and CDR2 YYEEEE. With V trimmed by 7 bases and J by 3 bases, 8 bases remained unmatched. The CDR3 covers 14 residues.

There are a few counts of this clonotype. The genes are TRBV20-1 and TRBJ2-7; 10 nucleotides line up with TRBD2. The CDR3 totals 14 residues. Germline CDR1 is DFQATT and CDR2 is SNEGSKA (reference sequence). V gave up 4 bases and J gave up 0 bases; unmatched junction bases: 3. The CDR3 DNA reads as TGCAGTGCTACAGGACTAGCGGCCTCCTACGAGCAGTACTTC. Its protein product is CSATGLAASYEQYF.

This clonotype has only a few counts. CDR3 sequence: CASSASQTDNTEAFF. The CDR3 region has the DNA TGTGCCAGCAGTGCTAGCCAGACTGATAACACTGAAGCTTTCTTT. The chain combines TRBV2 with TRBJ1-1; no clear D gene. This CDR3 is 15 amino acids long. The germline gives CDR1 SNHLY, CDR2 FYNNEI. V dropped 4 bases and J dropped 2 bases, with 14 bases sitting between them. Filled out from reference TRBV2 and TRBJ1-1, the complete variable domain reads EPEVTQTPSHQVTQMGQEVILRCVPISNHLYFYWYRQILGQKVEFLVSFYNNEISEKSEIFDDQFSVERPDGSNFTLKIRSTKLEDSAMYFCASSASQTDNTEAFFGQGTRLTVV.

This clonotype showed up just a few times. This sequence may be a read error, since a much larger clone differs from it by one base. The rearrangement joins TRBV15 to TRBJ1-3; D is unresolved. From germline, CDR1 is LNHNV and CDR2 YYDKDF (reference sequence). V lost 0 bases and J lost 0, with 6 bases in between. The CDR3 contains 15 residues. The CDR3: CATSRDRGSGNTIYF. CDR3 sequence (DNA): TGTGCCACCAGCAGAGATCGGGGCTCTGGAAACACCATATATTTT.